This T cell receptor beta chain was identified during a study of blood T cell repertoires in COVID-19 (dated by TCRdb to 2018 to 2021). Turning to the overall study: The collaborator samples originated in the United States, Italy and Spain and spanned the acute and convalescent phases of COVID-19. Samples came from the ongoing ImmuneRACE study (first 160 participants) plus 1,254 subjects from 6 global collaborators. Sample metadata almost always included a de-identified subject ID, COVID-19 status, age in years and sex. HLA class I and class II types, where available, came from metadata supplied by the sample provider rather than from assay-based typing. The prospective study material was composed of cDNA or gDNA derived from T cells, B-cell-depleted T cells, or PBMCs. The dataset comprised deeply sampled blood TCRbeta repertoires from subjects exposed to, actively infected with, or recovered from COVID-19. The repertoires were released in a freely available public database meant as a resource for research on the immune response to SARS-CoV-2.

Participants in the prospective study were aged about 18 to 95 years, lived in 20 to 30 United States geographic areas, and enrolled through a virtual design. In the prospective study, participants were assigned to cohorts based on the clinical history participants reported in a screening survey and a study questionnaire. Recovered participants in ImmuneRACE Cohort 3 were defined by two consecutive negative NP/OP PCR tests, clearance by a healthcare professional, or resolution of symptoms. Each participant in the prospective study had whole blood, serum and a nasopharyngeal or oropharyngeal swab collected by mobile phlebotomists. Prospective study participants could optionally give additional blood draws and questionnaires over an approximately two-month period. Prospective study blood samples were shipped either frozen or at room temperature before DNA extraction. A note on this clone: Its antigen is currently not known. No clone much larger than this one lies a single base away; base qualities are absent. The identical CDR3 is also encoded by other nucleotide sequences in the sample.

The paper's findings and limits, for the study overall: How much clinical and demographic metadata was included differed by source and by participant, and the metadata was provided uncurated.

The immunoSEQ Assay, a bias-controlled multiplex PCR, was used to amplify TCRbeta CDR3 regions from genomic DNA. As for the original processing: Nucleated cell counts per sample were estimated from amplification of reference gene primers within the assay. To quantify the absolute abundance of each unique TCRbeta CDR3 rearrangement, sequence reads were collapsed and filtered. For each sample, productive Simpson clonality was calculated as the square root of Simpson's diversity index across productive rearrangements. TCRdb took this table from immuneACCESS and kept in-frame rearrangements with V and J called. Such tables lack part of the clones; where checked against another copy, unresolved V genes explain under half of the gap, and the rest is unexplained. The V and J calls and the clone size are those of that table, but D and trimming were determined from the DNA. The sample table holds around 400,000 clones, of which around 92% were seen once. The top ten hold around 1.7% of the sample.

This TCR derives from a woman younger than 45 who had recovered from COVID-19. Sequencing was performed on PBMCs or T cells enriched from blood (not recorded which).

Here is the DNA: TGTGCCAGCAGTTACAGTGGGACAGCCTATGGCTACACCTTC. This yields the protein CASSYSGTAYGYTF. The rearrangement combines TRBV6-5 with TRBJ1-2; 7 central nucleotides agree with TRBD1. From a lookup of the germline V gene, CDR1 and CDR2 are MNHEY and SVGAGI. From cysteine to phenylalanine, the CDR3 is 14 amino acids long. Just CDR3 DNA is preserved here, 42 bases in frame from base 1. Ends trimmed: V by 2 bases, J by 4 bases; bases unmatched to a gene: 4.